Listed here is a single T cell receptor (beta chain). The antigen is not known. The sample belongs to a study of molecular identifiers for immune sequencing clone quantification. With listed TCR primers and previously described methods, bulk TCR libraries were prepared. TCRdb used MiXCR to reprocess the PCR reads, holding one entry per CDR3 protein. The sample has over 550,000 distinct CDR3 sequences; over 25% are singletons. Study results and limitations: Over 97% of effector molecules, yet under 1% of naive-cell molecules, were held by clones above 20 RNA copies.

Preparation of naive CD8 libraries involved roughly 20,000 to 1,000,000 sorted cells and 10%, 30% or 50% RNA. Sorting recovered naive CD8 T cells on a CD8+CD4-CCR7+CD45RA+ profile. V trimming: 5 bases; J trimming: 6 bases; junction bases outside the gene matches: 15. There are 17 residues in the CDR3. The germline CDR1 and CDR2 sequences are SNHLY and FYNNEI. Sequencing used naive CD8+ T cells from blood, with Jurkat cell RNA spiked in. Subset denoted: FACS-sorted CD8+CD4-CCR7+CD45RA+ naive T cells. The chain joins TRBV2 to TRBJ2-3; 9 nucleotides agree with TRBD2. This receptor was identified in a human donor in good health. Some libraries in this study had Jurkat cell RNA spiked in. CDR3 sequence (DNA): TGTGCCAGCAGTTCCAATTTAGCGGGAGAGGGTTTTGATACGCAGTATTTT. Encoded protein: CASSSNLAGEGFDTQYF. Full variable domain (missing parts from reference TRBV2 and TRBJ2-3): EPEVTQTPSHQVTQMGQEVILRCVPISNHLYFYWYRQILGQKVEFLVSFYNNEISEKSEIFDDQFSVERPDGSNFTLKIRSTKLEDSAMYFCASSSNLAGEGFDTQYFGPGTRLTVL.